Each of the 15 T cell receptor beta chains below was sequenced from the same sample in a study of shared clonotypes between healthy human individuals. Repertoires were generated with immunoSEQ multiplex PCR, while TCRdb's copy carries only in-frame clones and drops some. The sample contains some 1,900,000 clones, about 95% of which appear only once. Naive CD8 cells lacked CD45RO, underwent positive selection for CCR7 and left out terminally differentiated effector memory CD45RA+ cells. Sequencing was carried out using naive CD8+ T cells sorted from blood. These receptors all come from a young man in good health.

The rearrangement uses TRBV10-3 and TRBJ2-2; the D call may be TRBD1 or TRBD2 (7 bases each). The germline V gene encodes CDR1 ENHRY and CDR2 SYGVKD. The CDR3 has 19 amino acids. Trimming cost V 2 bases and J 2 bases, with 21 bases left between them. CDR3 in DNA: TGTGCCATCAGTGAGCTCGGGGAGGGGGCGCGGCAAAACACCGGGGAGCTGTTTTTT. Protein product: CAISELGEGARQNTGELFF.

The V call is TRBV6-5, the J call TRBJ1-1; 8 bases map to TRBD1. The CDR3 loop spans 14 amino acids. Per germline, CDR1 MNHEY and CDR2 SVGAGI. V shed 8 bases and J 5 bases; nucleotides not matched to a gene: 10. CDR3 residues: CASLTQGASTEAFF. CDR3 sequence (DNA): TGTGCCAGCCTTACCCAGGGGGCGAGTACTGAAGCTTTCTTT.

The chain carries TRBV4-1 and TRBJ2-2; 10 bases are a match to TRBD1. The CDR3 has 17 residues. Germline CDR1 is MGHRA and CDR2 is YSYEKL. V trimming: 1 base; J trimming: 4 bases; junction bases outside the gene matches: 6. In DNA, the CDR3 is TGCGCCAGCAGCCAAGCAGGGGGGACAGGGGTCACCGGGGAGCTGTTTTTT. Encoded protein: CASSQAGGTGVTGELFF.

This sequence joins TRBV5-1 and TRBJ2-5; D perhaps matches TRBD1 (5 bases). The J call is in doubt because the DNA end fits TRBJ2-7 better. Per the germline V gene, CDR1 is SGHRS and CDR2 is YFSETQ. The CDR3 loop spans 13 amino acids. The CDR3 DNA reads as TGCGCCAGCAGCTTGATAAGCAGGGACGAGCAGTACTTC. It yields the protein CASSLISRDEQYF.

The count of this clone is one. The rearrangement joins TRBV5-1 to TRBJ1-6, with D maybe TRBD1 (5 bases). Germline CDR1 is SGHRS and CDR2 is YFSETQ. V was cut by 4 bases and J by 16 bases, with 15 bases left in between. The CDR3 is 12 residues long. The CDR3 DNA reads TGCGCCAGCAGCCGGGACTTTTACGAGCTCCACTTT. Its protein product is CASSRDFYELHF.

Worth noting for this clone: The same CDR3 also results from other DNA sequences found in this sample. The chain has TRBV27 and TRBJ2-1; weak D call: TRBD2 (5 bases). From germline, CDR1 is MNHEY and CDR2 SMNVEV (reference sequence). This CDR3 contains 12 residues. V lost 6 bases to trimming and J lost 6 bases, with 9 bases between them. Here the CDR3 reads CASSLGGNEQFF. CDR3 bases: TGTGCCAGCAGCCTAGGAGGCAATGAGCAGTTCTTC.

The rearrangement joins TRBV5-1 to TRBJ2-7; D may correspond to TRBD1 or TRBD2 (5 bases each). CDR1 and CDR2 from the germline V gene are SGHRS and YFSETQ. The CDR3 is 15 amino acids. Trimming removed 0 bases from V and 3 bases from J, with 13 bases in between. CDR3 region: CASSLELGEFYEQYF. CDR3 in DNA: TGCGCCAGCAGCTTGGAGTTGGGGGAATTCTACGAGCAGTACTTC.

The chain uses TRBV30 and TRBJ2-7, with D perhaps matching TRBD1 or TRBD2 (5 bases each). Germline loops: CDR1 GTSNPN, CDR2 SVGIG (reference sequence). The CDR3 has 13 amino acids. V lost 2 bases, J lost 11 bases, and 19 bases lay in between. The CDR3 DNA sequence: TGTGCCTGGAGTCCTCCCGAGGGGCCCGGGGAGTACTTC. Amino acid sequence: CAWSPPEGPGEYF.

This chain connects TRBV6-6 to TRBJ2-5; maybe TRBD2 (5 bases). The CDR3 consists of 15 residues. The ends were cut back, 4 bases at V and 0 bases at J, with 12 bases in the middle. The germline V gene encodes CDR1 MNHNY and CDR2 SVGAGI (reference sequence). This chain's CDR3 is CASSSPTDYQETQYF. As DNA, the CDR3 is TGTGCCAGCAGTTCCCCGACGGACTACCAAGAGACCCAGTACTTC.

The chain employs TRBV4-1 and TRBJ1-1; a weak D match, TRBD1 (6 bases). CDR1 is MGHRA and CDR2 is YSYEKL in the germline V gene. V lost 4 bases and J 4 bases, leaving 13 bases between the germline ends. The CDR3 runs to 14 residues. The CDR3 DNA sequence: TGCGCCAGCAGCCTCCTGGGAGGGGGCACTGAAGCTTTCTTT. It specifies CASSLLGGGTEAFF.

In this sample, this clone turned up once. V and J are TRBV27 and TRBJ2-1, with TRBD2 identical over 14 bases. The CDR3 length is 16 residues. The J segment lost 7 bases and the V segment lost 2 bases, leaving 4 bases of the junction unmatched. Germline loops: CDR1 MNHEY, CDR2 SMNVEV (reference sequence). The CDR3 nucleotides read TGTGCCAGCAGTTTAATGGGACTAGCGGGAGCGAATGAGCAGTTCTTC. It yields the protein CASSLMGLAGANEQFF.

This chain joins TRBV5-6 and TRBJ2-1, with D maybe TRBD2 (5 bases). The CDR3 is 14 amino acids. Germline values: CDR1 SGHDT, CDR2 YYEEEE. Trimming removed 4 bases at V and 4 bases at J, with 12 bases between. The CDR3 DNA sequence: TGTGCCAGCAGCGGCGGTAGCGTGTACAATGAGCAGTTCTTC. This gives the protein CASSGGSVYNEQFF.

This rearrangement joins TRBV7-2 to TRBJ1-4, with D uncertain. The CDR3 runs 13 residues. Trimming shortened V by 4 bases and J by 6 bases, and 9 bases separated the two germline ends. Per germline, CDR1 SGHTA and CDR2 FQGNSA. CDR3: CASSSPLDEKLFF. The CDR3 nucleotides read TGTGCCAGCAGCTCCCCCCTGGATGAAAAACTGTTTTTT.

V is TRBV2 and J is TRBJ2-7; possibly TRBD1 for D (6 bases). The V end lost 6 bases, the J end lost 4 bases, and 19 bases lay between the germline ends. From germline, CDR1 is SNHLY and CDR2 FYNNEI. This CDR3 spans 15 amino acids. This chain's CDR3 is CASRWDTAKLYEQYF. The DNA for the CDR3 is TGTGCCAGCAGATGGGACACAGCCAAGTTGTACGAGCAGTACTTC.

V is TRBV2 and J is TRBJ2-1; TRBD2 aligns across 16 bases. CDR1 is SNHLY and CDR2 is FYNNEI in the germline V gene. Trimming at V came to 4 bases and at J to 0 bases, leaving 3 bases not matched to a gene. There are 18 residues in the CDR3. The CDR3 loop reads CASSGGTSGRDSYNEQFF. CDR3 sequence (DNA): TGTGCCAGCAGTGGAGGGACTAGCGGGAGGGACTCCTACAATGAGCAGTTCTTC.